The rows below give T cell receptor beta chains drawn from one sample of a study of CD8 T cells in ankylosing spondylitis. TCRdb reprocessed the 5' RACE reads via MiXCR and lists one record per CDR3 protein. The table has under 450,000 distinct CDR3 sequences, approximately 22% seen once; the top ten hold 13%. The material sequenced was blood, either unsorted or a sorted T cell fraction (not recorded which). These TCRs come from a male donor with ankylosing spondylitis or in good health (not recorded which). Each CDR3 is given with its conserved first and last residue. A D gene is named only where the DNA matches it firmly. For some rows the clone size is stated as once, few or many, or as a class when expanded; others skip it.

abundance	v_gene	d_gene	j_gene	CDR3nt	CDR3aa
few	TRBV7-8	-	TRBJ1-1	TGTGCCATGACAGAGGGGTTGAACACTGAAGCTTTCTTT	CAMTEGLNTEAFF
many	TRBV12-3/TRBV12-4	TRBD2	TRBJ2-1	TGTGCCAGCACCTTCGTGTCTAGCGGTTACAATGAGCAGTTCTTC	CASTFVSSGYNEQFF
-	TRBV7-8	-	TRBJ2-1	TGTGCCAGCAGCTCGGGTTGGGGGGGCCATGAGCAGTTCTTC	CASSSGWGGHEQFF
-	TRBV5-6	TRBD1	TRBJ2-3	TGTGCCAGCAGCCCCTGGACAGGGGTGGATACGCAGTATTTT	CASSPWTGVDTQYF
-	TRBV12-3/TRBV12-4	-	TRBJ2-1	TGTGCCAGCAGTTTAGGCTCCCATGGGTGGGGCGATGAGCAGTTCTTC	CASSLGSHGWGDEQFF
few	TRBV11-2	TRBD1	TRBJ2-1	TGTGCCAGCAGCATATCTCCGGGACAGGGACCCTTCAATGAGCAGTTCTTC	CASSISPGQGPFNEQFF
few	TRBV10-3	-	TRBJ1-1	TGTGCCATCAGTGATGGACAGTCGGCCACTGAAGCTTTCTTT	CAISDGQSATEAFF
few	TRBV6-1	-	TRBJ2-7	TGTGCCAGCAGTGAAGTCGGTGGGAGAGACTCCTACGAGCAGTACTTC	CASSEVGGRDSYEQYF
-	TRBV5-5	TRBD1	TRBJ2-3	TGTGCCAGCAGTCTGGGGTACGGGGCTGGGACAGATACGCAGTACTTT	CASSLGYGAGTDTQYF
-	TRBV29-1	-	TRBJ2-1	TGCAGCGTTGAAGGAGGACATGCCCCCTACAATGAGCAGTTCTTC	CSVEGGHAPYNEQFF
-	TRBV6-5	-	TRBJ1-6	TGTGCCAGCAGTTACTCGTACCCCCGGGACACCTACTCACCCCTCCACTTT	CASSYSYPRDTYSPLHF
-	TRBV2	TRBD2	TRBJ2-3	TGTGCCAGCAGTGGGACTAGCGGTTTCACAGATACGCAGTATTTT	CASSGTSGFTDTQYF
few	TRBV12-3/TRBV12-4	TRBD1	TRBJ2-7	TGTGCCAGCAGTTTGGGACAGCTCCACGACACGTGGAACTTC	CASSLGQLHDTWNF
few	TRBV28	TRBD2	TRBJ2-7	TGTGCCAGCACCACCGAAAAGACTAGCGGGGGACCCCACTCCTACGAGCAGTACTTC	CASTTEKTSGGPHSYEQYF
few	TRBV2	-	TRBJ2-7	TGTGCCAGCAGTGAAGCCGGGACTCAAGGGTACGAGCAGTACTTC	CASSEAGTQGYEQYF
-	TRBV27	-	TRBJ2-4	TGTGCCAGCAGCCAGGGGGGGGTGACACGGATTCAGTACTTC	CASSQGGVTRIQYF
-	TRBV14	-	TRBJ2-7	TGTGCCAGCAGCCAACGACTCGGACCTGGCGGGGACGAGCAGTACTTC	CASSQRLGPGGDEQYF
-	TRBV27	-	TRBJ2-5	TGTGCCAGCAGTTTAATGCCACAAGAGACCCAGTACTTC	CASSLMPQETQYF
few	TRBV6-1	-	TRBJ2-2	TGTGCCAGCTCATACGAGTCTCAAGGGGAGCTGTTTTTT	CASSYESQGELFF
-	TRBV24-1	-	TRBJ2-1	TGTGCCACCAGCCCGGGACTTCCCTACAATGAGCAGTTCTTC	CATSPGLPYNEQFF
-	TRBV7-1	-	TRBJ2-1	TGTGCCAGCAGCTCCGCGGTACCCTGGAGCTCCTACAATGAGCAGTTCTTC	CASSSAVPWSSYNEQFF
few	TRBV15	TRBD1	TRBJ1-1	TGTGCCACCAGCCTCCGGACAGGGTGGGGGACTGAAGCTTTCTTT	CATSLRTGWGTEAFF
few	TRBV2	TRBD2	TRBJ2-1	TGTGCCAGCAGTGAAGGGGTGCTAGCGGGGGCTCAAACCGAGCAGTTCTTC	CASSEGVLAGAQTEQFF
-	TRBV3-1	-	TRBJ2-1	TGTGCCAGCAAGTCCGATAACAATGAGCAGTTCTTC	CASKSDNNEQFF
many	TRBV7-8	-	TRBJ2-7	TGTGCCAGCAGCTTAGTAATTTACGAGCAGTACTTC	CASSLVIYEQYF
-	TRBV4-1	TRBD1	TRBJ2-7	TGCGCCAGCAGCCACCGGACAGGGTTACTCTACGAGCAGTACTTC	CASSHRTGLLYEQYF
few	TRBV20-1	-	TRBJ2-1	TGCAGTGCTAGAGTCTACCAGGGGACTGGCAATGAGCAGTTCTTC	CSARVYQGTGNEQFF
few	TRBV20-1	-	TRBJ2-4	TGCAGTGCTAGAGGCCGACTCTCCAATGGGCAAAACATTCAGTACTTC	CSARGRLSNGQNIQYF
few	TRBV27	-	TRBJ2-6	TGTGCCAGCAGTTTATCGGCTTCTGGGGCCAACGTCCTGACTTTC	CASSLSASGANVLTF
-	TRBV10-2	TRBD1	TRBJ2-2	TGCGCCAGCAGATATGAGGGGGCGGGCGGGGAGCTGTTTTTT	CASRYEGAGGELFF
-	TRBV10-3	-	TRBJ2-6	TGTGCCATAATGCGCGAGGAGGGTGGGGCCAACGTCCTGACTTTC	CAIMREEGGANVLTF
few	TRBV7-9	TRBD2	TRBJ2-5	TGTGCCAGCACCCAGATCAGCGGGGGGCCAGAGACCCAGTACTTC	CASTQISGGPETQYF
few	TRBV4-1	TRBD1	TRBJ1-2	TGCGCCAGCAGCCAAGATCAACCCGGGACAGGGACGAACTATGGCTACACCTTC	CASSQDQPGTGTNYGYTF
few	TRBV20-1	-	TRBJ2-7	TGCAGTGCTAGAGGTAGGGCCTCCTACGAGCAGTACTTC	CSARGRASYEQYF
-	TRBV24-1	-	TRBJ2-2	TGTGCCACCAGTGATTCGTCACCAGATACCCTAACCACCGGTGGGCTGTTTTTT	CATSDSSPDTLTTGGLFF
few	TRBV27	TRBD1	TRBJ1-2	TGTGCCAGCAGTTTAAGGAGGGGGCAAGGCTATGGCTACACCTTC	CASSLRRGQGYGYTF
few	TRBV20-1	-	TRBJ2-7	TGCAGTGCCCCCCACCGGAGTAGGAGAGAGCAGTACTTC	CSAPHRSRREQYF
-	TRBV20-1	TRBD2	TRBJ2-7	TGCAGTGCTAGACAGCGGGGGGGCTGGTACGAGCAGTACTTC	CSARQRGGWYEQYF
once	TRBV28	TRBD2	TRBJ2-3	TGTGCCAGCAACACCCCCCTCGAACTAGCGAAAGATACGCAGTATTTT	CASNTPLELAKDTQYF
-	TRBV27	TRBD1	TRBJ1-2	TGTGCCAGCAGGACAGGGGGCAATGGCTACACCTTC	CASRTGGNGYTF
-	TRBV4-1	-	TRBJ2-3	TGCGCCAGCAGCCCACCCCACGGCGGGGACACAGATACGCAGTATTTT	CASSPPHGGDTDTQYF
few	TRBV5-5	TRBD1	TRBJ2-1	TGTGCCAGCAGCATCCCTTCCCCTCGACAGGGAGATGGTGAGCAGTTCTTC	CASSIPSPRQGDGEQFF
-	TRBV29-1	-	TRBJ1-1	TGCAGTGTCTTTGCGGGAATAGGGGACGAAGCTTTCTTT	CSVFAGIGDEAFF
few	TRBV27	-	TRBJ2-2	TGTGCCAGCAGTTGGGTCCTGCCAGCCGGGGAGCTGTTTTTT	CASSWVLPAGELFF
-	TRBV5-1	TRBD1	TRBJ2-7	TGCGCCAGCAGCCTAGGACAGGGGGCTTTGTACGAGCAGTACTTC	CASSLGQGALYEQYF
-	TRBV27	-	TRBJ2-1	TGTGCCAGCAGCCTACAGGGTTCTGGTGATGAGCAGTTCTTC	CASSLQGSGDEQFF
-	TRBV12-3/TRBV12-4	-	TRBJ2-7	TGTGCCAGCAGTTCAACGAGGGCAGACGAGCAGTACTTC	CASSSTRADEQYF
few	TRBV9	TRBD1	TRBJ2-3	TGTGCCAGCAGCGTAGTCGGGACAGGGCCAGATACGCAGTATTTT	CASSVVGTGPDTQYF
-	TRBV5-5	-	TRBJ2-7	TGTGCCAGCAGCTTCGAGGAACTAGTCAGGCCAACCTACGAGCAGTACTTC	CASSFEELVRPTYEQYF
-	TRBV6-1	-	TRBJ2-5	TGTGCCAGCAGTCGCCGGGACTCCCAAGAGACCCAGTACTTC	CASSRRDSQETQYF
few	TRBV20-1	-	TRBJ2-2	TGCAGTGCTCGTACAGGGCCGGGCGGGGAGCTGTTTTTT	CSARTGPGGELFF
-	TRBV12-3/TRBV12-4	TRBD1	TRBJ2-7	TGTGCCAGCAGCCCACCGGGGACAGGGGGAACTCTACAGTACTTC	CASSPPGTGGTLQYF
-	TRBV20-1	TRBD2	TRBJ2-7	TGCAGTGCTAGGGGGGGGAACGCTTACGAGCAGTACTTC	CSARGGNAYEQYF
-	TRBV2	-	TRBJ2-3	TGTGCCAGCAGTGATTGGGGTTTCGGCGGGGAAACAGATACGCAGTATTTT	CASSDWGFGGETDTQYF